Following are 4 T cell receptor beta chains from one sample sequenced in a study of T cell repertoires in cytomegalovirus infection. TCRdb recomputed calls from the reads with MiXCR, one row per CDR3 protein. Of under 300,000 distinct CDR3 sequences listed, over 15% are singletons. Sample: CD8+ T cells from PBMCs. Receptors were obtained from a human donor in good health (CMV status not recorded). Some clones in this sample may be carry-over from other donors' samples.

This clonotype was seen more than once but under ten times. The V and J genes are TRBV25-1 and TRBJ1-1; TRBD1 matches 11 bases. The CDR3 totals 16 residues. Germline V gene sequence: CDR1 MGHDK, CDR2 SYGVNS. V was pared by 7 bases and J by 0 bases, with 7 bases of the junction left unmatched. CDR3 protein: CASIRGQGGVNTEAFF. The CDR3 nucleotides read TGTGCCAGCATCAGGGGACAGGGGGGCGTGAACACTGAAGCTTTCTTT.

The V gene is TRBV12-3 or TRBV12-4, the J gene TRBJ1-1, with 7 bases identical to TRBD1. The ends lost 3 bases at V and 4 bases at J; junction bases unmatched: 5. The CDR3 is made up of 14 amino acids. The CDR3 reads CASSFGRGRTEAFF. The CDR3 coding sequence is TGTGCCAGCAGTTTTGGTAGGGGGCGCACTGAAGCTTTCTTT.

This clonotype was observed a few times. V is TRBV6-5 and J is TRBJ2-4; 7 bases fit TRBD1. Germline V gene lookup returns CDR1 MNHEY and CDR2 SVGAGI. The CDR3 has 16 amino acids. With V trimmed by 3 bases and J by 6 bases, 11 bases remained unmatched. The CDR3 DNA reads as TGTGCCAGCAGTTATTCTTCCGGGACAGTTGGAAACATTCAGTACTTC. Protein sequence: CASSYSSGTVGNIQYF.

This clonotype turned up a few times. The V and J genes are TRBV6-2 or TRBV6-3 and TRBJ2-3; D might be TRBD2 (5 bases). This CDR3 contains 12 residues. Deletions cut 6 bases from V and 4 bases from J, with 8 bases between. Germline assignment: CDR1 MNHEY and CDR2 SVGEGT. CDR3 sequence: CASSPDSDTQYF. DNA of the CDR3: TGTGCCAGCAGCCCGGACTCAGATACGCAGTATTTT.